Listed here are 7 T cell receptor beta chains from one sample, sequenced in a study of blood T cell repertoires in COVID-19 (dated by TCRdb to 2020 to 2021). Receptors were amplified or captured by the immunoSEQ multiplex PCR assay. As stored in TCRdb, this immuneACCESS dataset retains in-frame rearrangements with V and J assigned. A fraction of the clones does not appear; measured against another copy, unresolved V genes explain less than half of the discrepancy, and the remainder lacks a known reason. For this sample the table gives about 50,000 clones, of which more than 80% were detected only once. The ten largest clonotypes hold approximately 6.5% of the sample. Sequenced input: peripheral blood. All receptors derive from a man aged 55 to 70 with acute or convalescent COVID-19.

This rearrangement joins TRBV5-1 to TRBJ1-2, with D possibly TRBD1 on 5 matching bases. The CDR3 extends over 17 amino acids. V dropped 3 bases and J dropped 1 base, with 19 bases sitting between them. In germline, CDR1 is SGHRS, CDR2 YFSETQ. CDR3 loop: CASSSTVTGRRNYGYTF. Here the CDR3 DNA reads TGCGCCAGCAGCTCCACAGTCACAGGACGACGTAACTATGGCTACACCTTC.

With regard to this clone: This sample also contains other DNA sequences that code for the same CDR3. The chain has TRBV9 and TRBJ2-5, with TRBD2 as a possible D gene (7 bases). Looked up from germline, CDR1 is SGDLS and CDR2 is YYNGEE. This CDR3 is built from 16 residues. V was trimmed by 0 bases and J by 0 bases, leaving 12 bases between them. The CDR3 is CASSVEGGDYQETQYF. The DNA for the CDR3 is TGTGCCAGCAGCGTAGAGGGGGGGGACTACCAAGAGACCCAGTACTTC.

The V and J genes are TRBV6-1 and TRBJ2-7, with 9 bases that match TRBD2. The J segment lost 1 base and the V segment lost 1 base, leaving 8 bases of the junction unmatched. The germline V gene encodes CDR1 MNHNS and CDR2 SASEGT. CDR3 size: 17 residues. CDR3 region: CASSEVWASGISYEQYF. DNA for the CDR3: TGTGCCAGCAGTGAAGTCTGGGCTAGCGGGATATCCTACGAGCAGTACTTC.

The chain has TRBV10-1 and TRBJ2-1; 11 nucleotides align to TRBD2. Germline V CDR1 and CDR2: WNHNN, SYGVQD (reference sequence). Trimming cost V 2 bases and J 7 bases; bases outside gene matches: 7. This CDR3 spans 16 amino acids. CDR3 bases: TGCGCCAGCAGTGAGGCTTCTAGCGGGAGGCGGAATGAGCAGTTCTTC. The encoded protein is CASSEASSGRRNEQFF.

This chain joins TRBV20-1 and TRBJ2-7; D not certain. The germline CDR1 and CDR2 sequences are DFQATT and SNEGSKA (reference sequence). V gave up 4 bases and J gave up 5 bases, with 9 bases separating them. The CDR3 consists of 11 residues. The CDR3 DNA is TGCAGTGCTAATCTACGGGACGAGCAGTACTTC. The encoded protein is CSANLRDEQYF.

In this sample, this clone turned up a few times. This chain joins TRBV15 and TRBJ2-7; 7 bases align to TRBD2. This CDR3 is built from 14 residues. V dropped 5 bases and J dropped 6; count of bases not matched to a gene: 10. Germline CDR1 reads LNHNV; CDR2 reads YYDKDF (reference sequence). The CDR3 bases are TGTGCCACCAGCCCCCGTGGGAGGGCCTCCGAGCAGTACTTC. It specifies CATSPRGRASEQYF.

The rearrangement uses TRBV30 and TRBJ1-3, with 10 bases fitting TRBD1. Per the germline V gene, CDR1 is GTSNPN and CDR2 is SVGIG (reference sequence). V dropped 1 base and J dropped 3; count of bases not matched to a gene: 3. The CDR3 is 15 amino acids. CDR3 sequence reads: CAWSAGQGLGNTIYF. The CDR3 nucleotides are TGTGCCTGGAGTGCGGGACAGGGGCTTGGAAACACCATATATTTT.